Following are 11 T cell receptor beta chains from one sample sequenced in a study of early T cells in non-severe SARS-CoV-2 infection. TCRdb passed the 5' RACE reads through MiXCR, listing each CDR3 protein once. The table has some 77,000 distinct CDR3 sequences, approximately 5% seen once. The sequencing here drew on whole blood, taken at baseline. All receptors derive from an adult who was a healthcare worker with PCR-confirmed SARS-CoV-2 infection or an uninfected control (not recorded which).

The sample holds many counts of this clonotype. The V gene is TRBV20-1, the J gene TRBJ2-7; TRBD2 aligns across 13 bases. V dropped 4 bases and J dropped 7; count of bases not matched to a gene: 10. CDR3 size: 15 residues. Germline CDR1 and CDR2: DFQATT and SNEGSKA (reference sequence). The CDR3 region is CSATARLAGGEEQYF. The CDR3 DNA sequence: TGCAGTGCTACCGCGAGACTAGCGGGAGGAGAGGAGCAGTACTTC.

V usage is TRBV6-6 and J usage is TRBJ1-5; 8 bases fit TRBD1. This CDR3 spans 17 amino acids. Losses at the gene ends were 0 bases for V and 2 bases for J; bases not matched to a gene: 6. Germline values: CDR1 MNHNY, CDR2 SVGAGI (reference sequence). CDR3 sequence: CASSYSSGTGGNQPQHF. For the CDR3, the DNA is TGTGCCAGCAGTTACTCCTCCGGGACAGGCGGCAATCAGCCCCAGCATTTT.

This clonotype was counted many times. The chain has TRBV28 and TRBJ2-6; maybe TRBD1 (6 bases). Trimming shortened V by 5 bases and J by 1 base, and 12 bases separated the two germline ends. Germline CDR1 is MDHEN and CDR2 is SYDVKM. This CDR3 has 16 amino acids. CDR3 nucleotide sequence: TGTGCCAGCAGTCCTAGACAGGAATCTGGGGCCAACGTCCTGACTTTC. Protein sequence: CASSPRQESGANVLTF. The whole variable domain, remainder taken from reference TRBV28 and TRBJ2-6, is DVKVTQSSRYLVKRTGEKVFLECVQDMDHENMFWYRQDPGLGLRLIYFSYDVKMKEKGDIPEGYSVSREKKERFSLILESASTNQTSMYLCASSPRQESGANVLTFGAGSRLTVL.

This clonotype was counted many times. V is TRBV20-1 and J is TRBJ2-7, with 12 bases lining up with TRBD2. This CDR3 spans 14 amino acids. With V trimmed by 5 bases and J by 3 bases, 5 bases remained unmatched. The germline CDR1 and CDR2 sequences are DFQATT and SNEGSKA (reference sequence). CDR3 nucleotide sequence: TGCAGTGCTGGCATGGGACTAGCGGGCTACGAGCAGTACTTC. Encoded protein: CSAGMGLAGYEQYF.

This clonotype was recorded many times. The chain carries TRBV4-1 and TRBJ2-7; the D is unclear. The CDR3 is 14 amino acids. Deletions cut 3 bases from V and 2 bases from J, with 11 bases between. CDR1 and CDR2 from the germline V gene are MGHRA and YSYEKL. Here the CDR3 reads CASSHAFGAYEQYF. The CDR3 DNA sequence: TGCGCCAGCAGCCATGCGTTCGGTGCCTACGAGCAGTACTTC.

This clonotype was picked up a small number of times. The rearrangement uses TRBV2 and TRBJ2-5; TRBD2 matches at 7 bases. This CDR3 spans 16 amino acids. V trimming: 5 bases; J trimming: 4 bases; junction bases outside the gene matches: 13. Germline CDR1 reads SNHLY; CDR2 reads FYNNEI. CDR3: CASSRNGRRGGETQYF. CDR3 sequence (DNA): TGTGCCAGCAGTCGAAACGGGAGGAGAGGTGGAGAGACCCAGTACTTC.

This clonotype came up a few times. The rearrangement links TRBV30 to TRBJ2-7; 15 nucleotides line up with TRBD2. Unmatched junction bases numbered 5, after V lost 1 base and J lost 7 bases. The CDR3 length is 15 residues. Germline assignment: CDR1 GTSNPN and CDR2 SVGIG (reference sequence). This chain's CDR3 is CAWSAGLAGGREQYF. The CDR3 region has the DNA TGTGCCTGGAGTGCTGGACTAGCGGGAGGGCGGGAGCAGTACTTC.

There are a few counts of this clonotype. The chain recombines TRBV28 with TRBJ1-2, with D unclear. CDR1 MDHEN and CDR2 SYDVKM come from the germline V gene. V was cut by 6 bases and J by 0 bases, with 14 bases left in between. The CDR3 is made up of 15 amino acids. CDR3 sequence: CASSGLISANYGYTF. For the CDR3, the DNA is TGTGCCAGCAGCGGACTGATCTCAGCTAACTATGGCTACACCTTC.

This clonotype was detected ten times or more. J is TRBJ2-2 and V is TRBV7-8, with 10 bases that match TRBD2. Germline assignment: CDR1 SGHVS and CDR2 FQNEAQ. This CDR3 spans 16 amino acids. The trim removed 3 bases at V and 6 bases at J, leaving 7 bases unmatched. In DNA, the CDR3 is TGTGCCAGCAGCTTCCAGCGGGAGGGCCTACCCGGGGAGCTGTTTTTT. The encoded protein is CASSFQREGLPGELFF.

The chain couples TRBV5-1 to TRBJ2-1; D is uncertain. The CDR3 covers 13 residues. V lost 2 bases and J 6 bases, leaving 9 bases between the germline ends. Germline CDR1 is SGHRS and CDR2 is YFSETQ. The DNA for the CDR3 is TGCGCCAGCAGCTTTGAACAATCCAATGAGCAGTTCTTC. This sequence encodes CASSFEQSNEQFF.

V gene TRBV5-1 combines with J gene TRBJ2-2; D is unresolved. In germline, CDR1 is SGHRS, CDR2 YFSETQ. CDR3 length equals 15 residues. The V end was cut by 0 bases, the J end by 4 bases, with 10 bases between. This chain's CDR3 is CASSLDWAATGELFF. For the CDR3, the DNA is TGCGCCAGCAGCTTGGATTGGGCGGCCACCGGGGAGCTGTTTTTT.